A single sample is the source of the 21 T cell receptor beta chains below, sequenced in a study of cytomegalovirus exposure and HLA in healthy donors. The repertoire was sequenced with immunoSEQ multiplex PCR; TCRdb's copy has only in-frame clones and lacks some. The sample records 150,000 to 200,000 clones, approximately 78% being singletons. Material for sequencing was PBMCs. These receptors were obtained from a woman younger than 45 in good health and CMV-seronegative.

This clone was counted only a few times. The chain employs TRBV6-1 and TRBJ2-1, with D perhaps matching TRBD2 (7 bases). Deletions cut 3 bases from V and 6 bases from J, with 18 bases between. The germline V gene has CDR1 MNHNS and CDR2 SASEGT. The CDR3 length is 16 residues. The CDR3 sequence: CASSEPAGAQPNEQFF. The CDR3 bases are TGTGCCAGCAGTGAGCCTGCGGGGGCTCAACCCAATGAGCAGTTCTTC.

The chain carries TRBV6-1 and TRBJ1-5; no firm D call. There are 15 residues in the CDR3. Trimming removed 4 bases at V and 0 bases at J, with 10 bases between. CDR1 and CDR2 from the germline V gene are MNHNS and SASEGT. Here the CDR3 DNA reads TGTGCCAGCAGTGTAACAGTTTATAGCAATCAGCCCCAGCATTTT. Residues: CASSVTVYSNQPQHF.

The chain is built from TRBV20-1 and TRBJ1-1; D unclear. The CDR3 is made up of 11 amino acids. V dropped 6 bases and J dropped 1 base, with 6 bases sitting between them. Looked up from germline, CDR1 is DFQATT and CDR2 is SNEGSKA (reference sequence). The DNA of the CDR3 is TGCAGTGCCGAGCGGAACACTGAAGCTTTCTTT. This gives the protein CSAERNTEAFF.

The V call is TRBV6-1, the J call TRBJ1-5; 7 nucleotides match TRBD1. There are 12 residues in the CDR3. CDR1 MNHNS and CDR2 SASEGT come from the germline V gene. V shed 9 bases, J shed 7 bases, and the junction held 6 bases outside the gene matches. The CDR3 sequence is CASEDRPQPQHF. The CDR3 DNA is TGTGCCAGTGAGGACAGGCCGCAGCCCCAGCATTTT.

There are a few counts of this clone. This sequence joins TRBV11-2 and TRBJ2-1; 10 nucleotides line up with TRBD2. The V gene end was trimmed by 3 bases and the J gene end by 7 bases; junction bases not matched to a gene: 12. CDR3 size: 17 residues. The germline CDR1 and CDR2 sequences are SGHAT and FQNNGV. The CDR3 bases are TGTGCCAGCAGCTTTGGGGCTAGCGGGGGTCTGTGGAATGAGCAGTTCTTC. Residues: CASSFGASGGLWNEQFF.

The chain joins TRBV19 to TRBJ2-3; D possibly corresponds to TRBD2 (5 bases). CDR1 and CDR2 from the germline V gene are LNHDA and SQIVND (reference sequence). The CDR3 length is 13 residues. Trimming left V 7 bases short and J 6 bases short, with 14 bases between. DNA for the CDR3: TGTGCCAGTAAGTTGGACTCATCGGATACGCAGTATTTT. Its protein product is CASKLDSSDTQYF.

This clone was detected once. The chain recombines TRBV6-5 with TRBJ2-2; maybe TRBD2 (5 bases). This CDR3 comprises 13 residues. V was trimmed by 3 bases and J by 4 bases, leaving 6 bases between them. Germline V gene data show CDR1 as MNHEY and CDR2 as SVGAGI. In DNA, the CDR3 is TGTGCCAGCAGTTATGGGAGCACCGGGGAGCTGTTTTTT. It yields the protein CASSYGSTGELFF.

J is TRBJ2-7 and V is TRBV29-1; 9 bases are a match to TRBD1. J lost 4 bases, V lost 1 base, and 14 bases had no gene match. This CDR3 is 17 amino acids long. Germline CDR1 and CDR2: SQVTM and ANQGSEA. The CDR3 here is CSVEARDREEVRYEQYF. The CDR3, as DNA: TGCAGCGTTGAAGCCCGGGACAGGGAAGAAGTCCGATACGAGCAGTACTTC.

The chain uses TRBV5-5 and TRBJ1-1; D not resolved. The CDR3 spans 13 residues. The V gene's germline CDR1 is SGHKS and CDR2 YYEKEE (reference sequence). Trimming removed 5 bases from V and 1 base from J, with 9 bases in between. CDR3 sequence: CASRSPPNTEAFF. In DNA, the CDR3 is TGTGCCAGCAGGAGCCCACCGAACACTGAAGCTTTCTTT.

The DNA of the CDR3 is TGTGCCAGCAGTCCAGTACCGGGAGAGCAGTACTTC. Its protein product is CASSPVPGEQYF. The chain joins TRBV2 to TRBJ2-7; perhaps TRBD2 as D (5 bases). The germline CDR1 and CDR2 sequences are SNHLY and FYNNEI. This CDR3 contains 12 residues. Deletions cut 5 bases from V and 7 bases from J, with 12 bases between.

V usage is TRBV30 and J usage is TRBJ1-4; perhaps TRBD1 as D (5 bases). Trimming cost V 4 bases and J 3 bases, with 12 bases left between them. The CDR3 is 14 amino acids. Germline assignment: CDR1 GTSNPN and CDR2 SVGIG (reference sequence). The CDR3 reads CAWNSGSPNEKLFF. The CDR3, as DNA: TGTGCCTGGAACTCAGGGTCACCTAATGAAAAACTGTTTTTT.

The chain has TRBV28 and TRBJ2-3; 9 bases align to TRBD1. The length of the CDR3 is 15 residues. Trimming at V came to 6 bases and at J to 2 bases, leaving 6 bases not matched to a gene. Germline CDR1 reads MDHEN; CDR2 reads SYDVKM. This CDR3 is CASSPGTGPTDTQYF. The DNA for the CDR3 is TGTGCCAGCAGCCCGGGGACAGGGCCCACAGATACGCAGTATTTT.

This clone was observed a few times. V and J are TRBV2 and TRBJ1-5, with D possibly matching TRBD1 (5 bases). This CDR3 has 15 residues. V lost 5 bases and J 2 bases, leaving 13 bases between the germline ends. Germline CDR1 reads SNHLY; CDR2 reads FYNNEI. This chain's CDR3 is CASSTGSTGNQPQHF. In nucleotides, the CDR3 is TGTGCCAGCAGTACAGGCTCCACGGGCAATCAGCCCCAGCATTTT.

This clone has just one count. CDR3 sequence reads: CASSSADTTDTQYF. In DNA, the CDR3 is TGTGCCAGCAGCTCAGCGGACACCACAGATACGCAGTATTTT. V usage is TRBV7-9 and J usage is TRBJ2-3; D is tentatively TRBD1 or TRBD2 (5 bases each). This CDR3 has 14 amino acids. Deletions cut 4 bases from V and 2 bases from J, with 10 bases between. Germline V gene sequence: CDR1 SEHNR, CDR2 FQNEAQ (reference sequence). The complete variable domain, with remaining parts taken from reference TRBV7-9 and TRBJ2-3, reads DTGVSQNPRHKITKRGQNVTFRCDPISEHNRLYWYRQTLGQGPEFLTYFQNEAQLEKSRLLSDRFSAERPKGSFSTLEIQRTEQGDSAMYLCASSSADTTDTQYFGPGTRLTVL.

This clone has just a few counts. The chain links TRBV2 to TRBJ1-2; TRBD1 matches 8 bases. CDR3 length: 12 amino acids. Germline CDR1 and CDR2: SNHLY and FYNNEI. V lost 10 bases to trimming and J lost 6 bases; unmatched junction nucleotides: 7. This chain's CDR3 is CANTGQGDGYTF. CDR3 DNA sequence: TGTGCCAACACAGGACAGGGCGATGGCTACACCTTC. Looking up the rest from reference TRBV2 and TRBJ1-2 gives the full variable domain: EPEVTQTPSHQVTQMGQEVILRCVPISNHLYFYWYRQILGQKVEFLVSFYNNEISEKSEIFDDQFSVERPDGSNFTLKIRSTKLEDSAMYFCANTGQGDGYTFGSGTRLTVV.

The CDR3 sequence is CAWSVYRVNYGYTF. In DNA form, the CDR3 reads TGTGCCTGGAGTGTATACAGGGTTAACTATGGCTACACCTTC. The chain joins TRBV30 to TRBJ1-2; the D gene is possibly TRBD1 (6 bases). The CDR3 totals 14 residues. CDR1 and CDR2 (germline): GTSNPN, SVGIG (reference sequence). The V and J ends lost 0 bases and 1 base respectively, with 9 bases between them.

The CDR3: CASSPSGTETQYF. CDR3 DNA: TGTGCCAGCAGTCCTAGCGGGACTGAGACCCAGTACTTC. The chain combines TRBV7-2 with TRBJ2-5, with TRBD2 identical over 9 bases. Germline V lookup: CDR1 SGHTA, CDR2 FQGNSA. CDR3 length: 13 amino acids. V lost 6 bases and J lost 5; bases outside the gene matches: 4.

This clone has a single count. V usage is TRBV19 and J usage is TRBJ1-3; D not certain. Trimming took off 2 bases at V and 0 bases at J, with 8 bases between the two ends. Germline lookup yields CDR1 LNHDA and CDR2 SQIVND (reference sequence). The CDR3 spans 15 residues. The CDR3 spells CASSIIPDSGNTIYF. In DNA form, the CDR3 reads TGTGCCAGTAGTATAATACCAGACTCTGGAAACACCATATATTTT.

In its sample, this clone was seen many times. The V and J genes are TRBV5-4 and TRBJ1-2; TRBD1 might be the D (6 bases). The V gene lost 3 bases and the J gene lost 8 bases, with 17 bases spanning the gap. Germline V gene lookup returns CDR1 SGHNT and CDR2 YYREEE (reference sequence). The CDR3 is 14 amino acids. In DNA form, the CDR3 reads TGTGCCAGCAGCTCGGCGGACAGTCTGGGGGGCTACACCTTC. It yields the protein CASSSADSLGGYTF.

The chain has TRBV30 and TRBJ1-1, with 7 bases aligning to TRBD1. The ends lost 8 bases at V and 4 bases at J; junction bases unmatched: 10. This CDR3 spans 13 amino acids. Germline CDR1 GTSNPN, CDR2 SVGIG (reference sequence). CDR3 nucleotide sequence: TGTGCCGAGGGATCAGGGGGTGGCACTGAAGCTTTCTTT. Its translation: CAEGSGGGTEAFF.

The chain uses TRBV11-2 and TRBJ1-4; 7 bases agree with TRBD1. V lost 2 bases, J lost 8 bases, and 8 bases stayed unmatched. Germline V gene lookup returns CDR1 SGHAT and CDR2 FQNNGV. The CDR3 totals 15 residues. CDR3 residues: CASSLWSGGAEKLFF. CDR3 sequence (DNA): TGTGCCAGCAGCTTATGGTCAGGGGGAGCAGAAAAACTGTTTTTT.